This TCR beta chain was sequenced for a study of CD8 T cells in acute hepatitis C reinfection. Study-wide background: CD8+ T cells specific for HCV NS3-1073 were sequenced.

Measured with immunoSEQ multiplex PCR; TCRdb has only the in-frame clones, and not every one. The table shows some 38,000 clones, with approximately 87% occurring only once. Specified time point: naive CD8 control sorted from an acute-time-point sample. Every 3 months, donors from a Montreal cohort of people who inject drugs were followed. Comments on this clone: Its target is unknown.

The germline V and J ends were trimmed by 3 bases and 4 bases, with 5 bases remaining between them. CDR3 size: 12 residues. The V gene's germline CDR1 is SEHNR and CDR2 FQNEAQ (reference sequence). Study-level points and caveats: A V04-02/J02-02 clonotype was among approximately 13 public ones, independent of outcome. Acute resolver, follow-up resolver and acute chronic samples had similar high diversity.

The sample comprised naive CD8+ T cells from PBMCs. The rearrangement joins TRBV7-9 to TRBJ2-3; D not resolved. The TCR sequence derives from a young man with chronic hepatitis C. CDR3 loop: CASSFLADTQYF. The CDR3 coding sequence is TGTGCCAGCAGCTTTTTAGCAGATACGCAGTATTTT. Together with reference TRBV7-9 and TRBJ2-3, the CDR3 gives the full variable domain: DTGVSQNPRHKITKRGQNVTFRCDPISEHNRLYWYRQTLGQGPEFLTYFQNEAQLEKSRLLSDRFSAERPKGSFSTLEIQRTEQGDSAMYLCASSFLADTQYFGPGTRLTVL.